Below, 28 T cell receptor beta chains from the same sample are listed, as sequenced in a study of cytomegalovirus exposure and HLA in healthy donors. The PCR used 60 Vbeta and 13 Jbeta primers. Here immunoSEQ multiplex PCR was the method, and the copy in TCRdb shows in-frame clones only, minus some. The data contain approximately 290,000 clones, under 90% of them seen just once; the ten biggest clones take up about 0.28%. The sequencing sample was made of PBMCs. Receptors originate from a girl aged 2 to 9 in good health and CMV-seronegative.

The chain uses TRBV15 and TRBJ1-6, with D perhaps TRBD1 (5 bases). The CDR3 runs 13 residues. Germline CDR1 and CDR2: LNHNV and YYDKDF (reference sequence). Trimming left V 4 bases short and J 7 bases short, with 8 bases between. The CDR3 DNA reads TGTGCCACCAGCATCCGACAGAATTCACCCCTCCACTTT. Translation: CATSIRQNSPLHF.

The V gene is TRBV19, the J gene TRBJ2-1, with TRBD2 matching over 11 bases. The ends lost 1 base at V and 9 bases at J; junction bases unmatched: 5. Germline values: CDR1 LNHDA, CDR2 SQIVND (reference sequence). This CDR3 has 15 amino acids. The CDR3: CASSIGLAGGPEQFF. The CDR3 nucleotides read TGTGCCAGTAGTATAGGTTTAGCGGGAGGGCCTGAGCAGTTCTTC.

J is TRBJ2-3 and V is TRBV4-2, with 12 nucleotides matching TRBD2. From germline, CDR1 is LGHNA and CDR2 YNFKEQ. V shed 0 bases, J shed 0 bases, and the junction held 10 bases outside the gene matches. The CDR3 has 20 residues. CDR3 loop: CASSQDPGLAGGRSTDTQYF. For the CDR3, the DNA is TGTGCCAGCAGCCAAGACCCTGGGCTAGCGGGAGGGCGGAGCACAGATACGCAGTATTTT.

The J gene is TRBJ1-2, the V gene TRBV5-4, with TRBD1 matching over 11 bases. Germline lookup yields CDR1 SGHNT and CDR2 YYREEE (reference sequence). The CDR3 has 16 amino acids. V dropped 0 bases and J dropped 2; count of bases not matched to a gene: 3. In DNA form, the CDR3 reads TGTGCCAGCAGCTTGGGAGGGACAGGGGGAAACTATGGCTACACCTTC. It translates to CASSLGGTGGNYGYTF.

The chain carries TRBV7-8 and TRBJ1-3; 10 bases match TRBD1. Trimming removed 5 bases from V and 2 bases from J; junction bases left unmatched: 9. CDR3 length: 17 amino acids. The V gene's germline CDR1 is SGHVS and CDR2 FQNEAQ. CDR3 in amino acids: CASSPRSGTGAGNTIYF. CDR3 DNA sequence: TGTGCCAGCAGCCCCCGATCCGGGACAGGGGCTGGAAACACCATATATTTT.

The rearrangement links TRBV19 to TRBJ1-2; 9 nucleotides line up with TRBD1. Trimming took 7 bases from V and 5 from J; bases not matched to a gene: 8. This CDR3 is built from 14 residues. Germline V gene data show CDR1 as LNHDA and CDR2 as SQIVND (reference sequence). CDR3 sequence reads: CASNRPGTGYGYTF. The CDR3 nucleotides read TGTGCCAGTAACAGACCAGGGACAGGGTATGGCTACACCTTC.

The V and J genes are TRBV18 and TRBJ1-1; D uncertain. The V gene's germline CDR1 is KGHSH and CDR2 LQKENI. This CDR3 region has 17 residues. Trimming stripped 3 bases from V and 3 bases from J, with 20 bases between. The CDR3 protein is CASSPLGGGREDTEAFF. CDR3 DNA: TGTGCCAGCTCACCTTTGGGAGGAGGGCGCGAGGACACTGAAGCTTTCTTT.

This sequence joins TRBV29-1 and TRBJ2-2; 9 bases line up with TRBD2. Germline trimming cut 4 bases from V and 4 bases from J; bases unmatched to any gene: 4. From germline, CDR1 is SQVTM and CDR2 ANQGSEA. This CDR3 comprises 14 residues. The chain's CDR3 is CSVGSGRSTGELFF. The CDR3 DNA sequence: TGCAGCGTTGGTAGCGGGAGAAGCACCGGGGAGCTGTTTTTT.

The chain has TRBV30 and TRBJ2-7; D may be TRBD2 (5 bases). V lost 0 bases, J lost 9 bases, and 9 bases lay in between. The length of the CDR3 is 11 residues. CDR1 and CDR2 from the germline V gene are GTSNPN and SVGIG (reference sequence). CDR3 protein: CAWSVGGLQYF. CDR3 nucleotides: TGTGCCTGGAGTGTAGGAGGTTTGCAGTACTTC.

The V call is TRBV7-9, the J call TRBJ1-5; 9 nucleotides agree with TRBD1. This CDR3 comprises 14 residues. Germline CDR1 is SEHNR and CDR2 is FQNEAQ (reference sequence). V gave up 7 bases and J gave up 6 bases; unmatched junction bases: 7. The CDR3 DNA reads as TGTGCCAGCACCCCCACAGGGGGCGGTCAGCCCCAGCATTTT. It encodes CASTPTGGGQPQHF.

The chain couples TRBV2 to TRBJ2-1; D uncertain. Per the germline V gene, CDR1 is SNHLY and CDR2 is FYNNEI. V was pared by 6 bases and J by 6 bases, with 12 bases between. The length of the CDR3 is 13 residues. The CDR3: CASSGSSSNEQFF. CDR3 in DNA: TGTGCCAGCAGCGGTTCCTCATCCAATGAGCAGTTCTTC.

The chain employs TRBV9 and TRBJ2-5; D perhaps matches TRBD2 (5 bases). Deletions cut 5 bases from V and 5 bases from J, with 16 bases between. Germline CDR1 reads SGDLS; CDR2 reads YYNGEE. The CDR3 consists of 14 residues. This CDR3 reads CASSDRGPRETQYF. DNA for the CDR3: TGTGCCAGCAGTGACCGGGGTCCTAGGGAGACCCAGTACTTC.

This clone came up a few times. The CDR3 DNA reads as TGCGCCAGCAGCCGCCCCTGGGGCCGCGAGCAGTTCTTC. Protein product: CASSRPWGREQFF. The J gene is TRBJ2-1, the V gene TRBV4-1, with a possible D match to TRBD1 (5 bases). The germline CDR1 and CDR2 sequences are MGHRA and YSYEKL. V was shortened by 4 bases and J by 10 bases, with 14 bases between the two germline ends. This CDR3 region has 13 residues.

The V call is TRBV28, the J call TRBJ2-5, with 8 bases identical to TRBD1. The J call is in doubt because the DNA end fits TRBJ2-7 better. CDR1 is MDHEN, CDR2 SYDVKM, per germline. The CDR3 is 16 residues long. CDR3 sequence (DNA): TGTGCCAGCAGTTCAATTCCTGGACAGGGTAGCGGCGAGCAGTACTTC. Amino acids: CASSSIPGQGSGEQYF.

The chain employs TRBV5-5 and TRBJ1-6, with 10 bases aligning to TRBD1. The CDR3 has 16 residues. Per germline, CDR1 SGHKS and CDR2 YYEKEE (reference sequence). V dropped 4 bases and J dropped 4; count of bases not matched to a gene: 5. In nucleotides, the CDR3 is TGTGCCAGCAGCGACAGGGGGCGAGAGTATAATTCACCCCTCCACTTT. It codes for CASSDRGREYNSPLHF. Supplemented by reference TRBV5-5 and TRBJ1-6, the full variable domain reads DAGVTQSPTHLIKTRGQQVTLRCSPISGHKSVSWYQQVLGQGPQFIFQYYEKEERGRGNFPDRFSARQFPNYSSELNVNALLLGDSALYLCASSDRGREYNSPLHFGNGTRLTVT.

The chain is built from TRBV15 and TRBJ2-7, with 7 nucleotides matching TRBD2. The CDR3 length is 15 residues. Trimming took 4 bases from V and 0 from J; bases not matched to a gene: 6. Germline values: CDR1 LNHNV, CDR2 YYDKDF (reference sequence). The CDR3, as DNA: TGTGCCACCAGCATTCGCGGGGGTTCCTCCTACGAGCAGTACTTC. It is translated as CATSIRGGSSYEQYF.

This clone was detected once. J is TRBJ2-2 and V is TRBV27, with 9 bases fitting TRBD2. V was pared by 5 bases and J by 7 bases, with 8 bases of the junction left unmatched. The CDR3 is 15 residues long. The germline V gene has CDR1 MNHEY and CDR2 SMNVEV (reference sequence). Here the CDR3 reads CASSPLAGAVGELFF. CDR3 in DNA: TGTGCCAGCAGTCCCTTAGCGGGAGCGGTCGGGGAGCTGTTTTTT.

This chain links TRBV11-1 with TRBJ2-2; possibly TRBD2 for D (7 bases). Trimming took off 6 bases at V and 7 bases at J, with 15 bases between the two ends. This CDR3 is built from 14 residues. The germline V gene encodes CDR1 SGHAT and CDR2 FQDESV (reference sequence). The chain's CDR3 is CASRIQGGDGELFF. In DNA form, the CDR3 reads TGTGCCAGCAGGATACAGGGAGGGGACGGGGAGCTGTTTTTT.

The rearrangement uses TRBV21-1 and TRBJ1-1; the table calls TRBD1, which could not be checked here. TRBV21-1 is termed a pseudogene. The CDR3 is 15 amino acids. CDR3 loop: CASSKSQGWDTEAFF. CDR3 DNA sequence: TGTGCCAGCAGCAAATCCCAGGGTTGGGACACTGAAGCTTTCTTT.

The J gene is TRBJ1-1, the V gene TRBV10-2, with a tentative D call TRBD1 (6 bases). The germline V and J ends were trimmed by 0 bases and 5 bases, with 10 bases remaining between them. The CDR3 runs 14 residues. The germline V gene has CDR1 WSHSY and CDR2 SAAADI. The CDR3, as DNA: TGCGCCAGCAGTGAGTCGCCGCAGGGGACTGAAGCTTTCTTT. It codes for CASSESPQGTEAFF.

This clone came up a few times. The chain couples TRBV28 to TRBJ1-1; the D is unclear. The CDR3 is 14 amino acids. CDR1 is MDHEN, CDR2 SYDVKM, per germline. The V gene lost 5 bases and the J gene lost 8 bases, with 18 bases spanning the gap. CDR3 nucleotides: TGTGCCAGCAGTCCCTCCCCTGGGCCCCCCGAAGCTTTCTTT. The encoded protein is CASSPSPGPPEAFF.

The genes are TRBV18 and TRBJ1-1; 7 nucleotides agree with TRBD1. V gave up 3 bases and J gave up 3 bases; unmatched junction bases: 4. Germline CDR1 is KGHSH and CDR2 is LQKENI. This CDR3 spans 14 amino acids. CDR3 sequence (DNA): TGTGCCAGCTCACCTCGGGACAGCCACACTGAAGCTTTCTTT. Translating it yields CASSPRDSHTEAFF.

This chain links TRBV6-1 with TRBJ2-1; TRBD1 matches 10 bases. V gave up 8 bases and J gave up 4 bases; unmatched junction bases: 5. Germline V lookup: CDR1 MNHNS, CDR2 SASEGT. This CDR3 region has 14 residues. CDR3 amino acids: CASGDRGSYNEQFF. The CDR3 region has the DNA TGTGCCAGCGGGGACAGGGGTTCATACAATGAGCAGTTCTTC.

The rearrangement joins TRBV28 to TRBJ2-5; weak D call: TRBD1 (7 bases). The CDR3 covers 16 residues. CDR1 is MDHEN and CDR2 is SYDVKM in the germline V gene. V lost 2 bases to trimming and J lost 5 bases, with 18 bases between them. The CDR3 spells CASSLRLARGRETQYF. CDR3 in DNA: TGTGCCAGCAGTTTAAGGTTGGCCAGGGGGAGGGAGACCCAGTACTTC.

CDR3 DNA: TGTGCCAGCAGTCCGCAAAATTTTGTCTCTAGCACCGGGGAGCTGTTTTTT. Amino acids: CASSPQNFVSSTGELFF. The chain uses TRBV27 and TRBJ2-2, with D uncertain. The V end lost 5 bases, the J end lost 4 bases, and 20 bases lay between the germline ends. The germline CDR1 and CDR2 sequences are MNHEY and SMNVEV (reference sequence). The CDR3 runs to 17 residues.

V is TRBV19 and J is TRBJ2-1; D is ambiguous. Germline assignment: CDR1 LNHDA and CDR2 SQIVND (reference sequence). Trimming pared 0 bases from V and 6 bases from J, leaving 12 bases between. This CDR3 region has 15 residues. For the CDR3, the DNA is TGTGCCAGTAGTATAGATCTATTTTACGCCAATGAGCAGTTCTTC. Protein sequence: CASSIDLFYANEQFF.

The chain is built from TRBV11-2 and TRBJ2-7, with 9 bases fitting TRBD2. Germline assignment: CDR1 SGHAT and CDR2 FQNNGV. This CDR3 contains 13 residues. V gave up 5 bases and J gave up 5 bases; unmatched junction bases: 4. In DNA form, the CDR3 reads TGTGCCAGCAGCGCGGGAGGGTCCCACGAGCAGTACTTC. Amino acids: CASSAGGSHEQYF. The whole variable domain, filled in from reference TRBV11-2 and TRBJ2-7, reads EAGVAQSPRYKIIEKRQSVAFWCNPISGHATLYWYQQILGQGPKLLIQFQNNGVVDDSQLPKDRFSAERLKGVDSTLKIQPAKLEDSAVYLCASSAGGSHEQYFGPGTRLTVT.

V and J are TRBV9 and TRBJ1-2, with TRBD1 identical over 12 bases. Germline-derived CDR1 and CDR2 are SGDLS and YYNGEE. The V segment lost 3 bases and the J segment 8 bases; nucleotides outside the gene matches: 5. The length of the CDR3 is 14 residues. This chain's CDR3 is CASSGGQGAIGYTF. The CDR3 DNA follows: TGTGCCAGCAGCGGGGGACAGGGGGCCATAGGCTACACCTTC.